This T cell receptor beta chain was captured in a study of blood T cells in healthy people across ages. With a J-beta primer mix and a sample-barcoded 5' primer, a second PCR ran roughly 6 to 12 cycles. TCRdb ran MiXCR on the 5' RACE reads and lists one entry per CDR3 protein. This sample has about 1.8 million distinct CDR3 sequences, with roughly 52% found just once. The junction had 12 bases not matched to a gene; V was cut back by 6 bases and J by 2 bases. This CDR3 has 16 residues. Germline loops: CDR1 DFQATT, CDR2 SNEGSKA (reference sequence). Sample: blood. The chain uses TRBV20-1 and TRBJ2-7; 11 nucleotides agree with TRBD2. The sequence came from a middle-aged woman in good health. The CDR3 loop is CSARRLAGGVTYEQYF. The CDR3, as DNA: TGCAGTGCCCGCCGCCTAGCGGGGGGCGTAACCTACGAGCAGTACTTC.